This T cell receptor (beta chain) was obtained from a study of CD8+CD57+ T cells in acquired aplastic anemia. Study as a whole: Isolated CD4+ and CD8+ cells, once sorted, yielded DNA averaging 3.2 ug. CD4+ cell libraries from healthy donors averaged roughly 10 million reads. Study outcomes and limitations: Patients showed no significant difference from controls in CD8+ Simpson's diversity.

TCR beta VDJ and CDR3 were profiled, and genomic DNA was the template. TCRdb processed the reads anew with MiXCR; each CDR3 protein has one entry. This table has around 170,000 distinct CDR3 sequences, approximately 49% appearing once. CDR1 MNHNS and CDR2 SASEGT come from the germline V gene. The CDR3 sequence is 15 residues long. The V gene end was trimmed by 4 bases and the J gene end by 4 bases; junction bases not matched to a gene: 2. This clonotype was seen a handful of times. The antigen is not known. The sample was sorted CD4+, CD8+, or CD8+CD57+ T cells (not recorded which) from PBMCs. The genes are TRBV6-1 and TRBJ2-1, with 12 bases aligning to TRBD2. The source is a human donor in good health. DNA of the CDR3: TGTGCCAGCAGTGCAGGGACTAGCGGGTACAATGAGCAGTTCTTC. Its protein product is CASSAGTSGYNEQFF.